This T cell receptor (beta chain) was obtained from a study of beta chain features in type 1 diabetes. Study findings and constraints: Equally in patients and controls, PCR might preferentially amplify shorter templates. All four CD4+ subsets from Type 1 diabetes patients carried moderately but significantly shorter TCRB CDR3s.

This CDR3 is built from 14 residues. Germline CDR1 and CDR2: MNHEY and SVGAGI. V gave up 6 bases and J gave up 1 base, with 10 bases separating them. As every portion of the isolated RNA was reverse transcribed, the sequencing read expressed TCRB transcripts. Profiled with immunoSEQ multiplex PCR; TCRdb holds only in-frame clones, not every one. The table records approximately 18,000 clones, around 50% of them present only once. This clone was detected once. Its antigen is currently unknown. Donors underwent one heparinised blood draw, 100 to 150 mL on average. Sorting of CD4+ naive, central memory, regulatory and stem cell-like memory cells was performed via CD45RO/CCR7/CD25/CD127/CD95/CD27.

The TCR was taken from a man younger than 35 in good health. The V and J genes are TRBV6-5 and TRBJ1-5; D remains unclear. The sequencing input was stem cell memory CD4+ T cells from blood. The DNA of the CDR3 is TGTGCCAGCAGCCGGGATGGAAGCAATCAGCCCCAGCATTTT. This codes for CASSRDGSNQPQHF.